Each of the 19 T cell receptor beta chains below was sequenced from the same sample in a study of response to subunit inactivated influenza vaccine. TCRdb reprocessed the RT-PCR reads with MiXCR, giving one entry per CDR3 protein. The sample includes more than 700,000 distinct CDR3 sequences, around 20% seen only once; the top ten take 10%. The material was PBMCs from blood, obtained approximately 5 days after vaccination. The receptors come from a man aged 50-60 years who received an inactivated influenza vaccine.

CDR3 bases: TGCAGTGCTAGAGCTGCGGGACTGGGAGAGACCCAGTACTTC. Amino acids: CSARAAGLGETQYF. The chain joins TRBV20-1 to TRBJ2-5, with D maybe TRBD2 (6 bases). CDR1 and CDR2 from the germline V gene are DFQATT and SNEGSKA (reference sequence). V lost 1 base, J lost 4 bases, and 13 bases lay in between. The CDR3 contains 14 residues.

This chain uses TRBV6-1 with TRBJ1-4; 10 nucleotides agree with TRBD1. V dropped 4 bases and J dropped 8; count of bases not matched to a gene: 7. CDR3 length: 15 amino acids. Looked up from germline, CDR1 is MNHNS and CDR2 is SASEGT. The CDR3 DNA is TGTGCCAGCAGTGCCCGGGACAGGGGTGGCGAAAAACTGTTTTTT. It translates to CASSARDRGGEKLFF.

V usage is TRBV7-3 and J usage is TRBJ2-7; 8 nucleotides agree with TRBD1. Germline-derived CDR1 and CDR2 are SGHTA and FQGTGA. This CDR3 spans 13 amino acids. With 4 bases clipped from V and 5 bases from J, the junction kept 4 bases outside the gene matches. The CDR3 nucleotides read TGTGCCAGCAGCTCACAGGGGGGAAACGAGCAGTACTTC. This gives the protein CASSSQGGNEQYF.

This clonotype appeared many times. The J gene is TRBJ1-5, the V gene TRBV5-1, with D perhaps matching TRBD1 (5 bases). The CDR3 runs to 15 residues. V was clipped by 0 bases and J by 0 bases, with 7 bases between them. Germline CDR1 SGHRS, CDR2 YFSETQ. The CDR3 DNA reads as TGCGCCAGCAGCTTGGGAGGGGATAGCAATCAGCCCCAGCATTTT. As protein: CASSLGGDSNQPQHF.

This chain connects TRBV9 to TRBJ2-5; 8 bases align to TRBD2. CDR1 is SGDLS and CDR2 is YYNGEE in the germline V gene. The CDR3 loop spans 15 amino acids. The V gene end was trimmed by 3 bases and the J gene end by 4 bases; junction bases not matched to a gene: 8. The CDR3 loop is CASSEQAGEAETQYF. The CDR3 nucleotides are TGTGCCAGCAGCGAGCAAGCGGGAGAGGCAGAGACCCAGTACTTC.

The V gene is TRBV24-1, the J gene TRBJ2-1; D not certain. The CDR3 is 12 amino acids. Germline CDR1 and CDR2: KGHDR and SFDVKD. Trimming left V 5 bases short and J 7 bases short, with 8 bases between. The CDR3 region has the DNA TGTGCCACCAGTGTGTCCGGGAATGAGCAGTTCTTC. This encodes CATSVSGNEQFF.

V is TRBV6-1 and J is TRBJ2-7, with D perhaps TRBD1 (5 bases). The CDR3 loop spans 12 amino acids. CDR1 is MNHNS, CDR2 SASEGT, per germline. V dropped 7 bases and J dropped 3 bases, with 10 bases sitting between them. CDR3 coding DNA: TGTGCCAGCACTTGGGGCTTCTACGAGCAGTACTTC. Its protein product is CASTWGFYEQYF.

The chain joins TRBV15 to TRBJ1-2; D call uncertain. Germline CDR1 is LNHNV and CDR2 is YYDKDF (reference sequence). Trimming took off 5 bases at V and 3 bases at J, with 10 bases between the two ends. The CDR3 has 13 residues. The chain's CDR3 is CATSGRADYGYTF. CDR3 DNA: TGTGCCACCAGCGGCCGGGCGGACTATGGCTACACCTTC.

The gene calls are TRBV12-3 or TRBV12-4 and TRBJ1-1; D call uncertain. This CDR3 has 15 residues. V lost 4 bases and J lost 0, with 12 bases in between. Here the CDR3 DNA reads TGTGCCAGCAGTTCCTCCGGTTCCTTGAACACTGAAGCTTTCTTT. This translates into CASSSSGSLNTEAFF.

The rearrangement joins TRBV2 to TRBJ1-1, with TRBD1 identical over 7 bases. CDR1 and CDR2 (germline): SNHLY, FYNNEI. Trimming removed 2 bases from V and 4 bases from J; junction bases left unmatched: 4. The CDR3 is 14 residues long. The chain's CDR3 is CASSEWRGPTEAFF. CDR3 bases: TGTGCCAGCAGTGAATGGAGGGGGCCCACTGAAGCTTTCTTT.

Here the CDR3 reads CASSPGQIYYEQYF. The DNA of the CDR3 is TGTGCCAGCAGCCCGGGACAGATATACTACGAGCAGTACTTC. The V and J genes are TRBV3-1 and TRBJ2-7, with TRBD1 matching 7 bases. With 4 bases clipped from V and 3 bases from J, the junction kept 6 bases outside the gene matches. Germline CDR1 is LGHDT and CDR2 is YNNKEL (reference sequence). The CDR3 sequence is 14 residues long.

V is TRBV3-1 and J is TRBJ2-7; tentative D call: TRBD1 (6 bases). Looked up from germline, CDR1 is LGHDT and CDR2 is YNNKEL (reference sequence). The CDR3 loop spans 14 amino acids. Trimming took off 6 bases at V and 3 bases at J, with 15 bases between the two ends. CDR3 loop: CASSGLETGYEQYF. CDR3 DNA sequence: TGTGCCAGCAGTGGACTTGAGACAGGCTACGAGCAGTACTTC.

This chain uses TRBV29-1 with TRBJ1-2; the D is unclear. Germline CDR1 SQVTM, CDR2 ANQGSEA. This CDR3 has 15 residues. Trimming left V 7 bases short and J 4 bases short, with 22 bases between. Here the CDR3 DNA reads TGCAGCGATTCCGGGCCTCTGAAGGGAGCCTATGGCTACACCTTC. Its translation is CSDSGPLKGAYGYTF. Full variable domain (missing parts from reference TRBV29-1 and TRBJ1-2): SAVISQKPSRDICQRGTSLTIQCQVDSQVTMMFWYRQQPGQSLTLIATANQGSEATYESGFVIDKFPISRPNLTFSTLTVSNMSPEDSSIYLCSDSGPLKGAYGYTFGSGTRLTVV.

This rearrangement joins TRBV5-1 to TRBJ2-7, with no clear D. The germline V and J ends were trimmed by 4 bases and 1 base, with 9 bases remaining between them. Germline-derived CDR1 and CDR2 are SGHRS and YFSETQ. The CDR3 consists of 13 residues. CDR3 in amino acids: CASSQAQSYEQYF. The CDR3, as DNA: TGCGCCAGCAGCCAGGCGCAGTCCTACGAGCAGTACTTC.

This clonotype was counted only a few times. J is TRBJ2-3 and V is TRBV10-3; the D gene is possibly TRBD2 (5 bases). V lost 2 bases and J lost 4, with 10 bases in between. Germline V gene data show CDR1 as ENHRY and CDR2 as SYGVKD. This CDR3 contains 14 residues. CDR3 sequence: CAISETTRSDTQYF. The CDR3 region has the DNA TGTGCCATCAGTGAGACCACTAGATCAGATACGCAGTATTTT.

This clonotype was recorded at least ten times. This chain links TRBV12-3 or TRBV12-4 with TRBJ1-2; the D is unclear. The germline V and J ends were trimmed by 8 bases and 4 bases, with 11 bases remaining between them. This CDR3 has 12 amino acids. The CDR3 sequence is CASSGFSYGYTF. The CDR3 region has the DNA TGTGCCAGCTCCGGTTTTAGCTATGGCTACACCTTC.

V and J are TRBV9 and TRBJ2-1, with 12 bases matching TRBD2. V was clipped by 3 bases and J by 8 bases; unmatched bases: 6. The CDR3 loop spans 15 amino acids. Germline CDR1 is SGDLS and CDR2 is YYNGEE. The CDR3 DNA sequence: TGTGCCAGCAGCGGCGGACTAGCGGGATCGGATGAGCAGTTCTTC. Its translation is CASSGGLAGSDEQFF.

This clonotype has only a few counts. The V and J genes are TRBV7-9 and TRBJ2-3; possible D gene TRBD1, 6 bases. The germline V gene has CDR1 SEHNR and CDR2 FQNEAQ (reference sequence). The germline V and J ends were trimmed by 4 bases and 2 bases, with 13 bases remaining between them. This CDR3 region has 15 residues. The CDR3 region has the DNA TGTGCCAGCAGCTCCGGACAGTATGACACAGATACGCAGTATTTT. It specifies CASSSGQYDTDTQYF.

The CDR3 nucleotides read TGTGCCAGCAGCCAATCTCCTAGGGCCGTCGGCTACACCTTC. Translation gives CASSQSPRAVGYTF. The V call is TRBV3-1, the J call TRBJ1-2; D remains unclear. This CDR3 region has 14 residues. Per the germline V gene, CDR1 is LGHDT and CDR2 is YNNKEL (reference sequence). With 2 bases removed from V and 8 bases from J, the gap between germline ends came to 15 bases. The whole variable domain, remainder taken from reference TRBV3-1 and TRBJ1-2, is DTAVSQTPKYLVTQMGNDKSIKCEQNLGHDTMYWYKQDSKKFLKIMFSYNNKELIINETVPNRFSPKSPDKAHLNLHINSLELGDSAVYFCASSQSPRAVGYTFGSGTRLTVV.